This T cell receptor beta chain stems from a study of blood T cell repertoires in COVID-19. This clone was counted many times. The CDR3 has 13 residues. The V and J ends lost 7 bases and 7 bases respectively, with 16 bases between them. Germline V gives CDR1 SGDLS, CDR2 YYNGEE. The method was immunoSEQ multiplex PCR; TCRdb's version includes in-frame clones alone and lacks a portion of them. Of over 200,000 clones in the sample, roughly 90% were seen once. The source is a man aged 55 to 70 who had recovered from COVID-19. The sample consisted of peripheral blood. J is TRBJ2-3 and V is TRBV9, with D possibly being TRBD2 (6 bases). The DNA of the CDR3 is TGTGCCAGCGAGAGTTTTAGCGGAAATACGCAGTATTTT. Its protein product is CASESFSGNTQYF.